These T cell receptor beta chains were read from a single sample in a study of T cell changes during pregnancy in multiple sclerosis. The protocol was immunoSEQ multiplex PCR, while the TCRdb copy is restricted to in-frame clones and leaves out a portion. The data show 120,000 or so clones, over 85% seen once. Sequenced here: peripheral blood, sampled before pregnancy. Source of these receptors: a female donor with multiple sclerosis, enrolled in a pregnancy study. Both conserved end residues are part of each CDR3. The order of the fields is J gene, D gene, V gene, clone size, CDR3 DNA, CDR3 protein. D genes are given only for firm matches. Size is stated for part of the rows, as once, few or many counts, or as a class when the clone is expanded.

j_call: TRBJ2-2
d_call: -
v_call: TRBV27
clone_size: -
cdr3_nt: TGTGCCAGCAGTTTAAAAGGGGCAGACCTCAGGAGGAACACCGGGGAGCTGTTTTTT
cdr3_aa: CASSLKGADLRRNTGELFF

j_call: TRBJ2-2
d_call: TRBD1
v_call: TRBV30
clone_size: -
cdr3_nt: TGTGCCTGGAGGAGCACAGGGGGCACCGGGGAGCTGTTTTTT
cdr3_aa: CAWRSTGGTGELFF

j_call: TRBJ2-1
d_call: -
v_call: TRBV6-6
clone_size: -
cdr3_nt: TGTGCCAGCAGCCGCAATGAGCAGTTCTTC
cdr3_aa: CASSRNEQFF

j_call: TRBJ1-1
d_call: -
v_call: TRBV6-4
clone_size: -
cdr3_nt: TGTGCCAGCAGTGGAGGGCAACCCGAAGCTTTCTTT
cdr3_aa: CASSGGQPEAFF

j_call: TRBJ1-5
d_call: -
v_call: TRBV28
clone_size: -
cdr3_nt: TGTGCCAGCAGCAGGACGGGGAGCAATCAGCCCCAGCATTTT
cdr3_aa: CASSRTGSNQPQHF

j_call: TRBJ2-1
d_call: TRBD2
v_call: TRBV2
clone_size: -
cdr3_nt: TGTGCCAGCGGGACTAGCGGGGCTTACAATGAGCAGTTCTTC
cdr3_aa: CASGTSGAYNEQFF

j_call: TRBJ2-1
d_call: TRBD2
v_call: TRBV28
clone_size: once
cdr3_nt: TGTGCCAGCAGGGGACTAGCGGGAAAAGGGTCCTACAATGAGCAGTTCTTC
cdr3_aa: CASRGLAGKGSYNEQFF

j_call: TRBJ2-2
d_call: -
v_call: TRBV28
clone_size: -
cdr3_nt: TGTGCCAGCAGGAGCGGGACCGGGGAGCTGTTTTTT
cdr3_aa: CASRSGTGELFF

j_call: TRBJ2-5
d_call: TRBD2
v_call: TRBV5-1
clone_size: -
cdr3_nt: TGCGCCAGCAACCGGGTGGGGGGGTTGGAGACCCAGTACTTC
cdr3_aa: CASNRVGGLETQYF

j_call: TRBJ1-4
d_call: TRBD1
v_call: TRBV6-1
clone_size: -
cdr3_nt: TGTGCCAGCAGTGATATTTGGAAGGGGGCGGAAAAACTGTTTTTT
cdr3_aa: CASSDIWKGAEKLFF

j_call: TRBJ2-3
d_call: -
v_call: TRBV11-3
clone_size: -
cdr3_nt: TGTGCCAGCAGCCCTCGGGGGAGGCAGGGTAGGACAGATACGCAGTATTTT
cdr3_aa: CASSPRGRQGRTDTQYF

j_call: TRBJ2-3
d_call: TRBD2
v_call: TRBV9
clone_size: -
cdr3_nt: TGTGCCAGCAGCTTCGGGGGGGGAGATACGCAGTATTTT
cdr3_aa: CASSFGGGDTQYF

j_call: TRBJ2-3
d_call: TRBD2
v_call: TRBV30
clone_size: once
cdr3_nt: TGTGCCTGGAGTTTCAGCGGGGGGGCCACAGATACGCAGTATTTT
cdr3_aa: CAWSFSGGATDTQYF

j_call: TRBJ2-7
d_call: TRBD1
v_call: TRBV11-2
clone_size: -
cdr3_nt: TGTGCCAGCAGCCCCGAGACAGGGGCAATGTACGAGCAGTACTTC
cdr3_aa: CASSPETGAMYEQYF

j_call: TRBJ2-5
d_call: -
v_call: TRBV5-3
clone_size: -
cdr3_nt: TGTGCCAGAAGCCTGCGGGACAGCCAAGAGACCCAGTACTTC
cdr3_aa: CARSLRDSQETQYF

j_call: TRBJ1-1
d_call: -
v_call: TRBV28
clone_size: -
cdr3_nt: TGTGCCAGCAGTTTATTTAGGGGTTCGACTGAAGCTTTCTTT
cdr3_aa: CASSLFRGSTEAFF

j_call: TRBJ1-3
d_call: -
v_call: TRBV19
clone_size: -
cdr3_nt: TGTGCCAGTAGTTCTTCAGGGACTGGAAACACCATATATTTT
cdr3_aa: CASSSSGTGNTIYF

j_call: TRBJ2-1
d_call: -
v_call: TRBV12-5
clone_size: -
cdr3_nt: TGTGCTAGTGGTTTCGGGGGGCTTTCCTACAATGAGCAGTTCTTC
cdr3_aa: CASGFGGLSYNEQFF

j_call: TRBJ1-2
d_call: TRBD1
v_call: TRBV15
clone_size: -
cdr3_nt: TGTGCCACCAGCGGCCATAGAGGGGGCAACTATGGCTACACCTTC
cdr3_aa: CATSGHRGGNYGYTF

j_call: TRBJ2-7
d_call: TRBD1
v_call: TRBV27
clone_size: -
cdr3_nt: TGTGCCAGCAGTTTATCGGGGGCTATCGACAGGGGGCGAGAGCAGTACTTC
cdr3_aa: CASSLSGAIDRGREQYF

j_call: TRBJ1-4
d_call: -
v_call: TRBV5-4
clone_size: -
cdr3_nt: TGTGCCAGCAGCCCCGAGACAACTAATGAAAAACTGTTTTTT
cdr3_aa: CASSPETTNEKLFF